This T cell receptor beta chain was recovered during a study of blood T cell repertoires in COVID-19. Study-wide context: There were acute and convalescent COVID-19 samples, and they came from the United States, Italy and Spain. Nucleic acid was either cDNA or gDNA, and it came from T cells, B-cell-depleted T cells, or PBMCs.

Original processing methods: Amplifying reference gene primers gave estimates of nucleated cell counts. The repertoire was sequenced with immunoSEQ multiplex PCR; TCRdb's copy has only in-frame clones and lacks some. D and trimming were read from the DNA, whereas the V and J calls and clone size are those reported in that table. Here the sample spans around 300,000 clones, roughly 85% being singletons. This CDR3 has 16 amino acids. Germline CDR1 SGHNT, CDR2 YYREEE (reference sequence). J gave up 0 bases and V 3 bases, and 7 bases lay outside the gene matches. This TCR derives from a woman in her 30s with active or convalescent COVID-19. The chain couples TRBV5-4 to TRBJ2-3; TRBD2 matches 7 bases. The sample consisted of peripheral blood. The CDR3 nucleotides read TGTGCCAGCAGCTCAGAGACTAGCCCTAGCACAGATACGCAGTATTTT. Encoded protein: CASSSETSPSTDTQYF.